This paragraph covers one T cell receptor beta chain sequence. These data belong to a study of metastatic and nonmetastatic thyroid tumors. At the level of the study: The comparison covered peripheral blood and tumor or nodule tissue in malignant and benign thyroid patients.

In the original processing: Built for papillary thyroid cancer, a distant-metastasis classifier drew on CDR3 differences across clinicopathological groups. Through MiXCR, TCRdb re-clonotyped the PCR reads. The V and J calls follow TCRdb's processing rather than the paper's. The sample yields some 21,000 clones, about 30% seen once. Trimming took 4 bases from V and 10 from J; bases not matched to a gene: 17. Germline CDR1 is LNHNV and CDR2 is YYDKDF (reference sequence). This CDR3 has 16 amino acids. No patient received treatment before thyroid surgery. Sequenced: tumor tissue. V usage is TRBV15 and J usage is TRBJ1-1; 8 bases are shared with TRBD1. The sequence was obtained from a female donor with papillary thyroid cancer or a benign thyroid nodule (not recorded which). Some clones in this sample may be carry-over from other donors' samples. The CDR3 region is CATSIQRTGFNSGAFF. The CDR3 DNA reads as TGTGCCACCAGCATACAACGGACAGGGTTTAATTCGGGAGCTTTCTTT.